The sequence of this T cell receptor beta chain was determined in a study of blood T cell repertoires in COVID-19. As for the study in general: T cells, B-cell-depleted T cells, or PBMCs supplied cDNA or gDNA.

Participants' reported clinical history set cohort assignment. The CDR3 is 15 amino acids. The J segment lost 0 bases and the V segment lost 2 bases, leaving 1 base of the junction unmatched. Germline lookup yields CDR1 SGHTA and CDR2 FQGNSA. A single count supports this clone. The repertoire was sequenced with immunoSEQ multiplex PCR; TCRdb's copy has only in-frame clones and lacks some. This sample has 350,000 to 450,000 clones, with nearly 90% found just once. V gene TRBV7-2 combines with J gene TRBJ1-1; 9 bases align to TRBD1. The TCR sequence derives from a woman aged 30 to 39 who had recovered from COVID-19. The specimen sequenced was PBMCs or T cells enriched from blood (not recorded which). The CDR3: CASSLRTGVNTEAFF. The CDR3, as DNA: TGTGCCAGCAGCTTAAGGACAGGGGTGAACACTGAAGCTTTCTTT.